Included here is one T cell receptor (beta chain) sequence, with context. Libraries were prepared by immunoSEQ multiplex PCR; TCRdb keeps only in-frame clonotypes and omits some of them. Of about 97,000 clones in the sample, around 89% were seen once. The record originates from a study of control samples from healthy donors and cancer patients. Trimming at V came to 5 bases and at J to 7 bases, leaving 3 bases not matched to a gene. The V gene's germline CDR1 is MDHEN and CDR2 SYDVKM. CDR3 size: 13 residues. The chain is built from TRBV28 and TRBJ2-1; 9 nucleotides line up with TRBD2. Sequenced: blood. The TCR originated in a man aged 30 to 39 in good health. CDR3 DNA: TGTGCCAGCAGTGGGACTAGCAGGAATGAGCAGTTCTTC. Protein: CASSGTSRNEQFF.